This T cell receptor (beta chain) stems from a study of OX40 agonist ivuxolimab in advanced cancers. Overall study context: In this trial design, patients received ivuxolimab intravenously at 0.01 to 10 mg/kg every 2 weeks.

V was pared by 2 bases and J by 6 bases, with 3 bases between. The CDR3 is 11 amino acids. Per germline, CDR1 MDHEN and CDR2 SYDVKM. Sequencing used immunoSEQ multiplex PCR; TCRdb keeps in-frame clones, though not all of them. The table lists tens of thousands of clones, roughly 89% of them singletons, with roughly 28% in the top ten. The cohort excluded patients with autoimmune disease history or systemic immunosuppression. The sequencing here drew on CD4+ or CD8+ T cells sorted from blood, taken in a trial of the OX40 agonist ivuxolimab. The chain combines TRBV28 with TRBJ2-3; D is unclear. The clonotype comes from an adult with an advanced solid tumor such as melanoma, head and neck, liver or kidney cancer. The CDR3 reads CASSLEDTQYF. For the CDR3, the DNA is TGTGCCAGCAGTTTAGAGGATACGCAGTATTTT.